This TCR beta chain originates from a study of T cell responses to AZD1222 COVID-19 vaccine. Overall study findings and caveats: Distributed over spike, vaccine-associated CD4 TCRs predominated at 160-218 and 743-854.

A single count supports this clone. No antigen is known for it. Germline CDR1 and CDR2: LNHDA and SQIVND (reference sequence). This CDR3 has 15 residues. V lost 3 bases to trimming and J lost 6 bases; unmatched junction nucleotides: 9. TCRdb's table, derived via immunoSEQ multiplex PCR, lists solely in-frame clones and lacks some. This table has just over 90,000 clones, 80% to 90% appearing once. The J gene is TRBJ1-2, the V gene TRBV19, with 8 bases identical to TRBD1. The sequences come from peripheral blood, collected 28 days after the second AZD1222 dose. This clonotype was sampled from an adult who received the AZD1222 COVID-19 vaccine. In nucleotides, the CDR3 is TGTGCCAGTAGTATCCCCAGGGGGCTTTACCATGGCTACACCTTC. Its translation is CASSIPRGLYHGYTF.